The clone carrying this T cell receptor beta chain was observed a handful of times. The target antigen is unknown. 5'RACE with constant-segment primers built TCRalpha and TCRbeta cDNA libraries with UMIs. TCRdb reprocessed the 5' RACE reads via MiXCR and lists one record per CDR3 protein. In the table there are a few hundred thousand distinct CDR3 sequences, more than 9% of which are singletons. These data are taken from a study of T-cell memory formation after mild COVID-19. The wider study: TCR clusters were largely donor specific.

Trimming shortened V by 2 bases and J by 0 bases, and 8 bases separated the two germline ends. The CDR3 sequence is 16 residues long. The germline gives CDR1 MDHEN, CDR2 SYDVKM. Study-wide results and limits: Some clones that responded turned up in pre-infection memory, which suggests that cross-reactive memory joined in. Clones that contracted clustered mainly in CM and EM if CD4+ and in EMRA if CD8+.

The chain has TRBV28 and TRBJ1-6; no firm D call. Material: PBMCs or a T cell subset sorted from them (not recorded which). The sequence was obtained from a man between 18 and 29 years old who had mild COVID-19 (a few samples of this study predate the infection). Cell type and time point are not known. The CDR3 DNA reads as TGTGCCAGCAGTTTAGAACAGAGCTCCTATAATTCACCCCTCCACTTT. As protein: CASSLEQSSYNSPLHF.